These 27 T cell receptor beta chains were all obtained from the same sample, sequenced in a study of breast tumors, draining lymph nodes, adjacent tissues. TCRdb called the multiplex PCR reads again in MiXCR, with one record for every CDR3 protein. The data contain 66,000 or so distinct CDR3 sequences, over 40% of them seen just once; the ten biggest clones take up more than 7.5%. Sample: breast tumor tissue. All receptors come from a female donor with breast cancer. Some clones in this sample may be carry-over from other donors' samples.

This clonotype was counted ten times or more. The V call is TRBV11-3, the J call TRBJ1-2; 7 nucleotides line up with TRBD1. The germline V gene encodes CDR1 SGHNT and CDR2 YENEEA. This CDR3 is 17 amino acids long. The ends lost 1 base at V and 5 bases at J; junction bases unmatched: 13. The CDR3 sequence is CASSLVPLGTAPYGYTF. The CDR3, as DNA: TGTGCCAGCAGCTTAGTACCCCTCGGGACAGCGCCGTATGGCTACACCTTC.

As concerns this clonotype: One end of the junction is discordant with germline, which a read error may explain. This chain connects TRBV29-1 to TRBJ1-4, with 9 bases fitting TRBD1. Germline CDR1 reads SQVTM; CDR2 reads ANQGSEA. This CDR3 comprises 16 residues. The CDR3 spells CSVAPETGGTSEKLFF. The CDR3 nucleotides read TGCAGCGTTGCACCGGAGACAGGGGGTACTAGTGAAAAACTGTTTTTT.

This clonotype was detected a few times. The junction differs from germline at one of its ends, possibly a read error. J is TRBJ1-2 and V is TRBV7-3, with unresolved D. The length of the CDR3 is 15 residues. In germline, CDR1 is SGHTA, CDR2 FQGTGA. As DNA, the CDR3 is TGTGCCAGCAGCAAAGGTGGGATTCCACTATATGGCTACCCCTTC. The encoded protein is CASSKGGIPLYGYPF.

This clonotype has a count of ten or more. The chain is built from TRBV7-8 and TRBJ1-4; D possibly corresponds to TRBD1 (6 bases). V lost 1 base and J lost 8, with 11 bases in between. Germline V gives CDR1 SGHVS, CDR2 FQNEAQ. This CDR3 has 14 residues. The CDR3 is CASSLEGVREKLFF. The CDR3 nucleotides are TGTGCCAGCAGCTTAGAGGGGGTTAGGGAAAAACTGTTTTTT.

The rearrangement joins TRBV15 to TRBJ2-7, with a weak D call TRBD2 (5 bases). This CDR3 is 14 amino acids long. The V end was cut by 3 bases, the J end by 2 bases, with 11 bases between. CDR1 LNHNV and CDR2 YYDKDF come from the germline V gene (reference sequence). The chain's CDR3 is CATSRLRATYEQYF. In DNA form, the CDR3 reads TGTGCCACCAGCAGGTTGCGGGCTACCTACGAGCAGTACTTC.

The CDR3 coding sequence is TGTGCCACCAGCAGAGATGGGGGAGCGGCGACAGGAGGTTTTTTGACCGGGGAGCTGTTTTTT. Encoded protein: CATSRDGGAATGGFLTGELFF. This chain joins TRBV15 and TRBJ2-2, with D tentatively TRBD1 (6 bases). Trimming pared 0 bases from V and 5 bases from J, leaving 28 bases between. Germline V gene sequence: CDR1 LNHNV, CDR2 YYDKDF (reference sequence). This CDR3 region has 21 residues.

The chain links TRBV12-3 or TRBV12-4 to TRBJ2-1; D is undetermined. The CDR3 runs to 12 residues. Trimming pared 1 base from V and 9 bases from J, leaving 7 bases between. CDR3 sequence reads: CASSLGLFEQFF. DNA of the CDR3: TGTGCCAGCAGTTTAGGTTTATTTGAGCAGTTCTTC.

In its sample, this clonotype was seen many times. A much larger clone lies a single base off, so this may be a read error. V is TRBV7-3 and J is TRBJ2-6, with a possible D match to TRBD1 (6 bases). Germline assignment: CDR1 SGHTA and CDR2 FQGTGA. The length of the CDR3 is 15 residues. CDR3: CASSLLGAGANVLPF. The CDR3 bases are TGTGCCAGCAGCTTATTGGGGGCTGGGGCCAACGTCCTGCCTTTC. Variable domain in full (rest from reference TRBV7-3 and TRBJ2-6): GAGVSQTPSNKVTEKGKYVELRCDPISGHTALYWYRQSLGQGPEFLIYFQGTGAADDSGLPNDRFFAVRPEGSVSTLKIQRTERGDSAVYLCASSLLGAGANVLPFGAGSRLTVL.

Many counts were recorded for this clonotype. The genes are TRBV6-2 or TRBV6-3 and TRBJ2-3, with 9 bases aligning to TRBD2. Trimming removed 6 bases from V and 3 bases from J; junction bases left unmatched: 7. Per the germline V gene, CDR1 is MNHEY and CDR2 is SVGEGT. The CDR3 runs 15 residues. Here the CDR3 reads CASSKPSGTTDTQYF. CDR3 sequence (DNA): TGTGCCAGCAGCAAACCTAGCGGGACTACAGATACGCAGTATTTT.

The chain joins TRBV10-3 to TRBJ2-5, with D hard to call. CDR1 is ENHRY, CDR2 SYGVKD, per germline. The V end was cut by 3 bases, the J end by 5 bases, with 13 bases between. The CDR3 runs 14 residues. The CDR3 here is CAISDPWVSETQYF. The CDR3 DNA reads as TGTGCCATCAGTGACCCGTGGGTAAGCGAGACCCAGTACTTC.

In its sample, this clonotype was seen many times. This rearrangement joins TRBV5-1 to TRBJ2-7; D remains unclear. This CDR3 spans 13 amino acids. In germline, CDR1 is SGHRS, CDR2 YFSETQ. The ends were cut back, 5 bases at V and 3 bases at J, with 12 bases in the middle. CDR3 nucleotides: TGCGCCAGCAGATTCGAACCTTACTACGAGCAGTACTTC. This encodes CASRFEPYYEQYF.

This chain links TRBV5-1 with TRBJ2-7; D unclear. Trimming took off 4 bases at V and 0 bases at J, with 11 bases between the two ends. Germline lookup yields CDR1 SGHRS and CDR2 YFSETQ. CDR3 length equals 14 residues. As DNA, the CDR3 is TGCGCCAGCAGCGGAAGCTCGAGCTCCTACGAGCAGTACTTC. Translating gives CASSGSSSSYEQYF.

CDR3 amino acids: CASSLTGTGAGNTIYF. The CDR3 DNA sequence: TGTGCCAGCAGCTTAACCGGGACAGGGGCTGGAAACACCATATATTTT. The chain is built from TRBV7-9 and TRBJ1-3; 10 bases fit TRBD1. Trimming took 2 bases from V and 2 from J; bases not matched to a gene: 3. CDR3 length: 16 amino acids. Germline assignment: CDR1 SEHNR and CDR2 FQNEAQ (reference sequence).

V usage is TRBV18 and J usage is TRBJ2-3; TRBD2 matches at 15 bases. The CDR3 covers 18 residues. V shed 2 bases, J shed 1 base, and the junction held 4 bases outside the gene matches. Germline CDR1 is KGHSH and CDR2 is LQKENI. CDR3 loop: CASSPGLAGGLGTDTQYF. The CDR3 DNA is TGTGCCAGCTCACCAGGACTAGCGGGGGGGCTGGGCACAGATACGCAGTATTTT.

In this sample, this clonotype turned up many times. This CDR3 is CSARERWTPIYNEQFF. The CDR3 nucleotides are TGCAGTGCTAGAGAACGATGGACCCCAATTTACAATGAGCAGTTCTTC. This chain uses TRBV20-1 with TRBJ2-1; D not resolved. CDR3 length equals 16 residues. Germline V lookup: CDR1 DFQATT, CDR2 SNEGSKA (reference sequence). Trimming pared 0 bases from V and 4 bases from J, leaving 16 bases between.

This clonotype was picked up one time. V is TRBV7-9 and J is TRBJ1-6; 7 nucleotides match TRBD1. Germline V lookup: CDR1 SEHNR, CDR2 FQNEAQ (reference sequence). CDR3 size: 15 residues. The V segment lost 11 bases and the J segment 4 bases; nucleotides outside the gene matches: 11. Written as DNA, the CDR3 is TGTGCCCCAGGACGCGGGACAGATTATAATTCACCCCTCCACTTT. Amino acids: CAPGRGTDYNSPLHF.

This clonotype was picked up a small number of times. The chain uses TRBV5-1 and TRBJ1-1; D remains ambiguous. This CDR3 has 14 residues. V lost 3 bases to trimming and J lost 0 bases, with 9 bases between them. Germline V gene sequence: CDR1 SGHRS, CDR2 YFSETQ. Here the CDR3 reads CASSSAGLNTEAFF. The CDR3, as DNA: TGCGCCAGCAGCTCGGCTGGGCTGAACACTGAAGCTTTCTTT.

This clonotype came up many times. V is TRBV12-3 or TRBV12-4 and J is TRBJ1-4; 9 nucleotides agree with TRBD1. The CDR3 has 14 amino acids. V trimming: 6 bases; J trimming: 5 bases; junction bases outside the gene matches: 4. This CDR3 reads CASRLGTGNEKLFF. Here the CDR3 DNA reads TGTGCCAGCAGGCTCGGGACAGGGAATGAAAAACTGTTTTTT.

This chain uses TRBV6-2 or TRBV6-3 with TRBJ2-1; TRBD2 aligns across 11 bases. The CDR3 is 19 amino acids. Unmatched junction bases numbered 20, after V lost 4 bases and J lost 9 bases. The germline V gene has CDR1 MNHEY and CDR2 SVGEGT. Written as DNA, the CDR3 is TGTGCCAGCAGTTTTGGAGGGAGGGGTCTTAGCGGGAGGGCCGGTGAGCAGTTCTTC. Its protein product is CASSFGGRGLSGRAGEQFF.

Points on this clonotype: The conserved phenylalanine or tryptophan is not found at the CDR3 terminus, so this likely reflects a read error. V is TRBV7-9 and J is TRBJ1-2; D is undetermined. The CDR3 totals 15 residues. The germline V gene has CDR1 SEHNR and CDR2 FQNEAQ (reference sequence). The DNA for the CDR3 is TGTGCCTGCAGCCCCGGACGGGCGCTAATATATGGCTACACCCTC. It codes for CACSPGRALIYGYTL.

This clonotype appeared many times. V and J are TRBV20-1 and TRBJ2-7; 7 nucleotides match TRBD1. Germline V gene sequence: CDR1 DFQATT, CDR2 SNEGSKA (reference sequence). The junction had 5 bases not matched to a gene; V was cut back by 3 bases and J by 3 bases. There are 13 residues in the CDR3. This chain's CDR3 is CSARTGILYEQYF. The CDR3 region has the DNA TGCAGTGCTAGGACAGGGATCCTCTACGAGCAGTACTTC.

This clonotype was recorded many times. The chain is built from TRBV29-1 and TRBJ1-1; D gene unclear. The CDR3 is 13 residues long. V lost 5 bases to trimming and J lost 1 base, with 11 bases between them. Germline assignment: CDR1 SQVTM and CDR2 ANQGSEA. CDR3 amino acids: CSVLRGPNTEAFF. The CDR3 DNA sequence: TGCAGCGTTCTCCGTGGCCCGAACACTGAAGCTTTCTTT.

J is TRBJ1-1 and V is TRBV19; D perhaps matches TRBD1 (6 bases). The germline CDR1 and CDR2 sequences are LNHDA and SQIVND (reference sequence). V was pared by 7 bases and J by 5 bases, with 14 bases between. The CDR3 has 13 residues. Here the CDR3 DNA reads TGTGCCAGTATGGGGGGGGCGAGGACTGAAGCTTTCTTT. Protein sequence: CASMGGARTEAFF.

The genes are TRBV20-1 and TRBJ1-1, with a tentative D call TRBD1 (6 bases). V lost 6 bases and J 4 bases, leaving 18 bases between the germline ends. CDR3 length equals 14 residues. Germline CDR1 and CDR2: DFQATT and SNEGSKA (reference sequence). CDR3 sequence (DNA): TGCAGTGCCGCGCCGGGGACAATGGGCACTGAAGCTTTCTTT. This codes for CSAAPGTMGTEAFF.

This clonotype occurred many times. This chain connects TRBV19 to TRBJ2-1; 10 bases map to TRBD2. Germline CDR1 LNHDA, CDR2 SQIVND (reference sequence). CDR3 length: 17 amino acids. V was pared by 6 bases and J by 4 bases, with 12 bases of the junction left unmatched. The CDR3, as DNA: TGTGCCAGTAGATCGGGATCACTAGCGGGGCCGTACAATGAGCAGTTCTTC. Protein product: CASRSGSLAGPYNEQFF. Full variable domain (outside the CDR3, taken from reference TRBV19 and TRBJ2-1): DGGITQSPKYLFRKEGQNVTLSCEQNLNHDAMYWYRQDPGQGLRLIYYSQIVNDFQKGDIAEGYSVSREKKESFPLTVTSAQKNPTAFYLCASRSGSLAGPYNEQFFGPGTRLTVL.

Many counts were recorded for this clonotype. The gene calls are TRBV19 and TRBJ1-2, with D possibly TRBD1 on 6 matching bases. The germline V and J ends were trimmed by 5 bases and 0 bases, with 16 bases remaining between them. Germline V gene sequence: CDR1 LNHDA, CDR2 SQIVND (reference sequence). The CDR3 length is 16 residues. In DNA form, the CDR3 reads TGTGCCAGTAGTTCGGGCAGGGGAGTCTCTAACTATGGCTACACCTTC. Translated, it gives CASSSGRGVSNYGYTF.

There are many counts of this clonotype. The chain links TRBV7-6 to TRBJ2-3; 9 nucleotides agree with TRBD2. Germline V gives CDR1 SGHVS, CDR2 FNYEAQ. CDR3 size: 18 residues. The ends lost 1 base at V and 2 bases at J; junction bases unmatched: 10. The CDR3 sequence: CASSLDQTSGYVTDTQYF. As DNA, the CDR3 is TGTGCCAGCAGCTTAGATCAAACTAGCGGGTACGTCACAGATACGCAGTATTTT.